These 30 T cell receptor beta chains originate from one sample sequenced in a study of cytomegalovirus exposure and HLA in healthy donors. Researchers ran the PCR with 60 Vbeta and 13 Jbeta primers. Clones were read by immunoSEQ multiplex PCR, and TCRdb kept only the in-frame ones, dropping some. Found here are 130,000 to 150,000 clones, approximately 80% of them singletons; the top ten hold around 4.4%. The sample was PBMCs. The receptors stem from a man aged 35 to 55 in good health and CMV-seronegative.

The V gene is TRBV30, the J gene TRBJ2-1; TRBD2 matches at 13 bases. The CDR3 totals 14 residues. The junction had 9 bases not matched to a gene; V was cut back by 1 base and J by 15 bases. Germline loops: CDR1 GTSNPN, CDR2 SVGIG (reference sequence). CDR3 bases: TGTGCCTGGAGTGGGACTAGCGGGGGACCGGAGGGGTTCTTC. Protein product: CAWSGTSGGPEGFF.

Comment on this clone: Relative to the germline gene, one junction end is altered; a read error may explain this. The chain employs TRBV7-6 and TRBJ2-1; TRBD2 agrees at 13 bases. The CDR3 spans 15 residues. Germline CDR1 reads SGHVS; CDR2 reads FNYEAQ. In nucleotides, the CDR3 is TGTGCCAGCAGCCTAGCGGGACTAGCGGGGAATGAGCAGTTCTTC. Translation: CASSLAGLAGNEQFF.

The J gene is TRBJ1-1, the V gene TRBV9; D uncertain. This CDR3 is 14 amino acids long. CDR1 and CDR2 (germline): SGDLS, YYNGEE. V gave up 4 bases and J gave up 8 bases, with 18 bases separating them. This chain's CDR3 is CASSPSGGTREAFF. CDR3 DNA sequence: TGTGCCAGCAGCCCTAGTGGTGGAACGCGGGAAGCTTTCTTT.

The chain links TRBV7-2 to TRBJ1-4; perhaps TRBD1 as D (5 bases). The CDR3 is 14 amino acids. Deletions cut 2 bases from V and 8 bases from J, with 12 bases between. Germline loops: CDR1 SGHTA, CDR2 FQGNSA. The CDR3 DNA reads TGTGCCAGCAGCTTAATAGGGGCTGGAGAAAAACTGTTTTTT. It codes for CASSLIGAGEKLFF. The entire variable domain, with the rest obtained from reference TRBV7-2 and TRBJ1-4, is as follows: GAGVSQSPSNKVTEKGKDVELRCDPISGHTALYWYRQSLGQGLEFLIYFQGNSAPDKSGLPSDRFSAERTGGSVSTLTIQRTQQEDSAVYLCASSLIGAGEKLFFGSGTQLSVL.

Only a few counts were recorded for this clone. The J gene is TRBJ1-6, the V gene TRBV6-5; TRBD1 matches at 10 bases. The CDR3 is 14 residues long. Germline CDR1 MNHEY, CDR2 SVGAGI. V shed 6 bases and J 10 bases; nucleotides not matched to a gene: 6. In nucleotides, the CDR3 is TGTGCCAGCAGGAGGGACAGGGGAGACTCACCCCTCCACTTT. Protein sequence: CASRRDRGDSPLHF.

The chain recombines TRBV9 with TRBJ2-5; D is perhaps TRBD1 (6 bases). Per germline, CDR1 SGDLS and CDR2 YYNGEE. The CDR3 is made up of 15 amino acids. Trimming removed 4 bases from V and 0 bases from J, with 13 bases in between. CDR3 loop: CASSSRDNHQETQYF. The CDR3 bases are TGTGCCAGCAGCTCTCGGGACAACCACCAAGAGACCCAGTACTTC.

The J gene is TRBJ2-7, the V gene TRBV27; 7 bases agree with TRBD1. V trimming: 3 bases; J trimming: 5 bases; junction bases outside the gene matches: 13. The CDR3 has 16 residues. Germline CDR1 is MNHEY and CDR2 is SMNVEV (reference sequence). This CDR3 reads CASSFGLPGGMNEQYF. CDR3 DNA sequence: TGTGCCAGCAGTTTTGGGCTGCCAGGGGGTATGAACGAGCAGTACTTC.

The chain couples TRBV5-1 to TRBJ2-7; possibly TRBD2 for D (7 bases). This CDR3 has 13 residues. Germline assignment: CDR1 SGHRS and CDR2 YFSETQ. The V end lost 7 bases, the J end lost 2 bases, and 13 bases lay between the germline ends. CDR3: CASARGGAYEQYF. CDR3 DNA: TGCGCCAGCGCTAGGGGGGGGGCCTACGAGCAGTACTTC.

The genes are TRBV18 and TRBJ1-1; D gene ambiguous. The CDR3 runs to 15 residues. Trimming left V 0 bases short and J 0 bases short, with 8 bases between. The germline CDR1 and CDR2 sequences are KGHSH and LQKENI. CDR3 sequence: CASSPPNYMNTEAFF. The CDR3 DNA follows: TGTGCCAGCTCACCACCGAACTATATGAACACTGAAGCTTTCTTT.

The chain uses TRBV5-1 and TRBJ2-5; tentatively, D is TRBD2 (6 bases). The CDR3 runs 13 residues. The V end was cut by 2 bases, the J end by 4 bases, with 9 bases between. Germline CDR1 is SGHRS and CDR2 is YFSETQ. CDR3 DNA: TGCGCCAGCAGCTTCGGGGGAGGAGAGACCCAGTACTTC. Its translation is CASSFGGGETQYF.

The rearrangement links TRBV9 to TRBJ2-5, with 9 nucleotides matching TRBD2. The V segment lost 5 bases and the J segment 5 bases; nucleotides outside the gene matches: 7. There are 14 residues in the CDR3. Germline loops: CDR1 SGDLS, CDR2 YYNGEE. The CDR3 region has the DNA TGTGCCAGCAGTAGCGGGGGCCTCTCGGAGACCCAGTACTTC. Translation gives CASSSGGLSETQYF. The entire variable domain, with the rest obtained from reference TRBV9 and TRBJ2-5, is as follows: DSGVTQTPKHLITATGQRVTLRCSPRSGDLSVYWYQQSLDQGLQFLIQYYNGEERAKGNILERFSAQQFPDLHSELNLSSLELGDSALYFCASSSGGLSETQYFGPGTRLLVL.

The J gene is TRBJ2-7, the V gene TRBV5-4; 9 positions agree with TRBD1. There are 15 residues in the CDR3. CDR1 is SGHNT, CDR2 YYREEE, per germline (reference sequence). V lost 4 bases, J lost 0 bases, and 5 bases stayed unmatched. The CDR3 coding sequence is TGTGCCAGCAGCGTGGGACAGGGATCCTCCTACGAGCAGTACTTC. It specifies CASSVGQGSSYEQYF.

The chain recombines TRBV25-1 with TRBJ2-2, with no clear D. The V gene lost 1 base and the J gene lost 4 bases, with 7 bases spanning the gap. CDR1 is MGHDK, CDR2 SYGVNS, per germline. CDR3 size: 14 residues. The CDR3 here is CASSESTVTGELFF. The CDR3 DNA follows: TGTGCCAGCAGTGAATCTACAGTCACCGGGGAGCTGTTTTTT. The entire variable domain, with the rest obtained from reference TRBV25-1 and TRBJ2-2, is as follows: EADIYQTPRYLVIGTGKKITLECSQTMGHDKMYWYQQDPGMELHLIHYSYGVNSTEKGDLSSESTVSRIRTEHFPLTLESARPSHTSQYLCASSESTVTGELFFGEGSRLTVL.

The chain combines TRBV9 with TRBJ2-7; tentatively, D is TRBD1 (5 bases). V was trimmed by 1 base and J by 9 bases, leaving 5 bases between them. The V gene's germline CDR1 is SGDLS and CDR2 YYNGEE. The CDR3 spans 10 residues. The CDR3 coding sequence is TGTGCCAGCAGCGTAAGGGGGCAGTACTTC. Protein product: CASSVRGQYF. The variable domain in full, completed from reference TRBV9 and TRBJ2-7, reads DSGVTQTPKHLITATGQRVTLRCSPRSGDLSVYWYQQSLDQGLQFLIQYYNGEERAKGNILERFSAQQFPDLHSELNLSSLELGDSALYFCASSVRGQYFGPGTRLTVT.

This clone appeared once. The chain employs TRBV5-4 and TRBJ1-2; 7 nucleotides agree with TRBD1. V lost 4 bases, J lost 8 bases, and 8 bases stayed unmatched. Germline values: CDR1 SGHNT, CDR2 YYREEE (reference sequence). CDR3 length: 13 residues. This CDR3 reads CASSLSGGRGYTF. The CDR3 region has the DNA TGTGCCAGCAGCCTATCAGGGGGACGCGGCTACACCTTC.

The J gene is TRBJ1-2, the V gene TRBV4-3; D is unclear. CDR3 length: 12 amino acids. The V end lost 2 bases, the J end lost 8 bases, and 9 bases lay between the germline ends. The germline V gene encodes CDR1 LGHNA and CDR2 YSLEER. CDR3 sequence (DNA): TGCGCCAGCAGCCAAAGCGGCCGGGGCTACACCTTC. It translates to CASSQSGRGYTF.

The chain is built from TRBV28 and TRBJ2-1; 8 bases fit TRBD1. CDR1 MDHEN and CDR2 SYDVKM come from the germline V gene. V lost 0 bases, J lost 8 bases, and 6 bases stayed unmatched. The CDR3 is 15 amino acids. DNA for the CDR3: TGTGCCAGCAGTTTATGGACAGGGGCTTTGGATGAGCAGTTCTTC. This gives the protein CASSLWTGALDEQFF. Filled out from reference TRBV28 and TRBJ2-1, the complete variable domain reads DVKVTQSSRYLVKRTGEKVFLECVQDMDHENMFWYRQDPGLGLRLIYFSYDVKMKEKGDIPEGYSVSREKKERFSLILESASTNQTSMYLCASSLWTGALDEQFFGPGTRLTVL.

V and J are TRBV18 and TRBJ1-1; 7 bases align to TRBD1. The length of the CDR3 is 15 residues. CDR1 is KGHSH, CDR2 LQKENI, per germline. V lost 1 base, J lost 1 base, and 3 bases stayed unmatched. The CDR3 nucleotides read TGTGCCAGCTCACCACGACAGGGAGAGAACACTGAAGCTTTCTTT. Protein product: CASSPRQGENTEAFF.

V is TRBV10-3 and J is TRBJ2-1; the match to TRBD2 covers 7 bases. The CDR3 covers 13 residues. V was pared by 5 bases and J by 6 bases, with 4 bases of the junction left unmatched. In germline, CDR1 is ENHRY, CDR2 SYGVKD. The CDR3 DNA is TGTGCCATCAGTAGCCTAGCGGCCAATGAGCAGTTCTTC. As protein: CAISSLAANEQFF.

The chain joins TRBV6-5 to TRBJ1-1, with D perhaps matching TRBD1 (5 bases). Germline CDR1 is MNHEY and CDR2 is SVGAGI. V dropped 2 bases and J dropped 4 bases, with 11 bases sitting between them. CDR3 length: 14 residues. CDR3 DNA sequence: TGTGCCAGCAGTTACGGGAGGGGATTCACTGAAGCTTTCTTT. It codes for CASSYGRGFTEAFF.

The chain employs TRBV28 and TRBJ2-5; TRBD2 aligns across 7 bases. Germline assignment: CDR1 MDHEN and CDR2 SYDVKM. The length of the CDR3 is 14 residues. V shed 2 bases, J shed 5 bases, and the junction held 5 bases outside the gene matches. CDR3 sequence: CASSLRVGRETQYF. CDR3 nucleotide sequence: TGTGCCAGCAGTTTAAGGGTCGGGAGGGAGACCCAGTACTTC.

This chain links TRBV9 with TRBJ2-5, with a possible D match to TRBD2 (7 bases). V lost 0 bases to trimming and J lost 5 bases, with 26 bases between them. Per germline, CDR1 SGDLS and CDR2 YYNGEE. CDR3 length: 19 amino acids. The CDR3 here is CASSVEWGLADSPGETQYF. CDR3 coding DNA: TGTGCCAGCAGCGTAGAATGGGGGCTAGCGGACTCCCCTGGGGAGACCCAGTACTTC.

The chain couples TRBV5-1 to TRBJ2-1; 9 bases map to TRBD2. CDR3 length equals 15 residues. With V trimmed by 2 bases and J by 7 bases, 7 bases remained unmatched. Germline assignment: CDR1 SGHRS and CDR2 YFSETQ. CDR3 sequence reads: CASSLGGLAKNEQFF. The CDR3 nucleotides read TGCGCCAGCAGCTTAGGGGGACTAGCTAAAAATGAGCAGTTCTTC. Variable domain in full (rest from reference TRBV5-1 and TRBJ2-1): KAGVTQTPRYLIKTRGQQVTLSCSPISGHRSVSWYQQTPGQGLQFLFEYFSETQRNKGNFPGRFSGRQFSNSRSEMNVSTLELGDSALYLCASSLGGLAKNEQFFGPGTRLTVL.

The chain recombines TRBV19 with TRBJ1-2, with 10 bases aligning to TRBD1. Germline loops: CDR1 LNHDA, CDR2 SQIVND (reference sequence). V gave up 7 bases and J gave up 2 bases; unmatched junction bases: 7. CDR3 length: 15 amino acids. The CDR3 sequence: CASTKDRGINYGYTF. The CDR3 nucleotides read TGTGCCAGTACCAAGGACAGGGGGATAAACTATGGCTACACCTTC.

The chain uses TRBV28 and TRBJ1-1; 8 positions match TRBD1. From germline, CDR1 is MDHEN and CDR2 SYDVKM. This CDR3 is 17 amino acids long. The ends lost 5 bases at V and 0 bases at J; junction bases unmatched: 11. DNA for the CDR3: TGTGCCAGCAGTCCCTACCCCAGGACAGGGTTGAACACTGAAGCTTTCTTT. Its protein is CASSPYPRTGLNTEAFF.

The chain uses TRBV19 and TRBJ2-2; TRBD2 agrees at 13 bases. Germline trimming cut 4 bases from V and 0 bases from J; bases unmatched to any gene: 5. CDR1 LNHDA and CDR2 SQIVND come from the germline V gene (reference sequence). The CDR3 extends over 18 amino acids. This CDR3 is CASSKGTSGVANTGELFF. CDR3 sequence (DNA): TGTGCCAGTAGTAAAGGGACTAGCGGGGTCGCGAACACCGGGGAGCTGTTTTTT.

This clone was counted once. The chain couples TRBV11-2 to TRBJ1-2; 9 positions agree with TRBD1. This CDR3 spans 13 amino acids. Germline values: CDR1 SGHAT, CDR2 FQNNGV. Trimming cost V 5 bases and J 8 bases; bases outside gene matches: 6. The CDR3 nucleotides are TGTGCCAGCAGCGCCCGGACAGGGGACGGCTACACCTTC. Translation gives CASSARTGDGYTF.

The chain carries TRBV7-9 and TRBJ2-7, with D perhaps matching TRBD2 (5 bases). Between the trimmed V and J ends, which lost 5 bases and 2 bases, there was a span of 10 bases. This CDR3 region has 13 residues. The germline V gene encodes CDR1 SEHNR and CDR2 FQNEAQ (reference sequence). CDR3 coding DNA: TGTGCCAGCAGCGCCCGGGGAGCCTACGAGCAGTACTTC. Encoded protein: CASSARGAYEQYF.

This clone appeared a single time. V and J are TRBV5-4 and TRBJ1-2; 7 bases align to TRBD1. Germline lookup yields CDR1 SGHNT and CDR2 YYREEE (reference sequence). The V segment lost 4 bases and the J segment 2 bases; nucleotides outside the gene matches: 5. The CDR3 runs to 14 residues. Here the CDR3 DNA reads TGTGCCAGCAGCCCGTCGGGACAGAACTATGGCTACACCTTC. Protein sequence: CASSPSGQNYGYTF. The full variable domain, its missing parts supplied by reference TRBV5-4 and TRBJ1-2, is ETGVTQSPTHLIKTRGQQVTLRCSSQSGHNTVSWYQQALGQGPQFIFQYYREEENGRGNFPPRFSGLQFPNYSSELNVNALELDDSALYLCASSPSGQNYGYTFGSGTRLTVV.

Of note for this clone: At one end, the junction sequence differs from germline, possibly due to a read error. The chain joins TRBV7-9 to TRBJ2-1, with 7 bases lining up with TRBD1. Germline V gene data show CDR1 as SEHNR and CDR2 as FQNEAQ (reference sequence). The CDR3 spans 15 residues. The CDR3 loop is CASSLLRGRYSEQFF. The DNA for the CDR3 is TGTGCCAGCAGCTTATTGAGGGGGCGTTACAGTGAGCAGTTCTTC.